One and the same sample provided the 9 T cell receptor beta chains below, sequenced in a study of STAT3 mutations in large granular lymphocyte leukemia. Study-wide results and limits: At least one immunodominant TCR beta clonotype appeared in every T-cell large granular lymphocyte leukemia patient.

No antigen is known for these receptors. The protocol was immunoSEQ multiplex PCR, while the TCRdb copy is restricted to in-frame clones and leaves out a portion. The table has roughly 11,000 clones, 60% to 85% seen once. Sequencing was done on a sample of peripheral blood mononuclear cells. The origin of the receptors is a man between 60 and 75 years old with T-cell large granular lymphocyte leukemia. Some clones in this sample may be carry-over from other donors' samples.

The chain is built from TRBV10-3 and TRBJ2-5; 7 bases fit TRBD1. The CDR3 spans 15 residues. Germline V gene lookup returns CDR1 ENHRY and CDR2 SYGVKD. The trim removed 0 bases at V and 6 bases at J, leaving 7 bases unmatched. The CDR3 DNA reads as TGTGCCATCAGTGAGTCTGATGGGACAGCAAAGACCCAGTACTTC. This gives the protein CAISESDGTAKTQYF.

The table lists this clone with a few counts. J is TRBJ2-7 and V is TRBV18; 13 positions match TRBD2. This CDR3 spans 14 amino acids. The V gene end was trimmed by 6 bases and the J gene end by 5 bases; junction bases not matched to a gene: 4. CDR1 and CDR2 from the germline V gene are KGHSH and LQKENI. In DNA, the CDR3 is TGTGCCAGCTCTCTAGGACTAGCGGGAGACGAGCAGTACTTC. Protein product: CASSLGLAGDEQYF.

This clone was found a few times. The gene calls are TRBV5-1 and TRBJ2-5, with 10 bases fitting TRBD2. After removal of 2 bases from V and 5 bases from J, the junction contained 12 bases not matched to a gene. The CDR3 contains 17 residues. In germline, CDR1 is SGHRS, CDR2 YFSETQ. The CDR3 loop is CASSLAELAGGVETQYF. CDR3 nucleotides: TGCGCCAGCAGCTTAGCCGAATTAGCGGGAGGTGTGGAGACCCAGTACTTC.

This clone is termed medium-sized. This sequence joins TRBV15 and TRBJ1-2; 9 bases align to TRBD1. The CDR3 contains 12 residues. Per the germline V gene, CDR1 is LNHNV and CDR2 is YYDKDF (reference sequence). J was trimmed by 11 bases and V by 3 bases; bases with no gene match: 4. The DNA of the CDR3 is TGTGCCACCAGCAGGGACAGGGGAAGGTACACCTTC. It specifies CATSRDRGRYTF. Filled out from reference TRBV15 and TRBJ1-2, the complete variable domain reads DAMVIQNPRYQVTQFGKPVTLSCSQTLNHNVMYWYQQKSSQAPKLLFHYYDKDFNNEADTPDNFQSRRPNTSFCFLDIRSPGLGDTAMYLCATSRDRGRYTFGSGTRLTVV.

The chain employs TRBV4-2 and TRBJ1-5; D is possibly TRBD1 (5 bases). This CDR3 spans 16 amino acids. Germline V CDR1 and CDR2: LGHNA, YNFKEQ. V was shortened by 4 bases and J by 5 bases, with 18 bases between the two germline ends. Here the CDR3 reads CASSRAGRAPDQPQHF. DNA for the CDR3: TGTGCCAGCAGCCGAGCAGGGAGGGCACCTGATCAGCCCCAGCATTTT.

The chain recombines TRBV5-1 with TRBJ2-5; D might be TRBD2 (6 bases). CDR1 and CDR2 from the germline V gene are SGHRS and YFSETQ. This CDR3 has 14 residues. V gave up 0 bases and J gave up 4 bases, with 10 bases separating them. CDR3 in amino acids: CASSLVGSGETQYF. As DNA, the CDR3 is TGCGCCAGCAGCTTGGTGGGTAGCGGAGAGACCCAGTACTTC.

The chain recombines TRBV27 with TRBJ2-3; 11 nucleotides agree with TRBD2. Germline CDR1 and CDR2: MNHEY and SMNVEV (reference sequence). The ends lost 5 bases at V and 4 bases at J; junction bases unmatched: 14. This CDR3 comprises 18 residues. CDR3 region: CASSTRGFTSGSADTQYF. The CDR3 region has the DNA TGTGCCAGCAGTACGCGGGGCTTCACTAGCGGGAGTGCAGATACGCAGTATTTT.

This sequence joins TRBV29-1 and TRBJ1-2, with a possible D match to TRBD1 (5 bases). CDR1 and CDR2 (germline): SQVTM, ANQGSEA. The CDR3 consists of 16 residues. V lost 6 bases to trimming and J lost 4 bases, with 24 bases between them. The CDR3, as DNA: TGCAGCGTAGCCGGGACGAACTGGGTCGGGGGCTATGGCTACACCTTC. Translated, it gives CSVAGTNWVGGYGYTF. Full variable domain (missing parts from reference TRBV29-1 and TRBJ1-2): SAVISQKPSRDICQRGTSLTIQCQVDSQVTMMFWYRQQPGQSLTLIATANQGSEATYESGFVIDKFPISRPNLTFSTLTVSNMSPEDSSIYLCSVAGTNWVGGYGYTFGSGTRLTVV.

The rearrangement uses TRBV16 and TRBJ2-7; 8 bases are a match to TRBD1. Germline loops: CDR1 KGHSY, CDR2 FQNENV. Losses at the gene ends were 6 bases for V and 1 base for J; bases not matched to a gene: 2. The CDR3 totals 13 residues. CDR3 in amino acids: CASRRQGSYEQYF. The CDR3 nucleotides read TGTGCCAGCAGGAGACAGGGGTCCTACGAGCAGTACTTC.